The 16 T cell receptor beta chains reported below all come from one sample, sequenced in a study of T cells after yellow fever vaccination. TCRdb itself ran the 5' RACE reads through MiXCR, one entry per CDR3 protein. The table lists about 350,000 distinct CDR3 sequences, roughly 8.6% of them singletons. Sequencing was performed on PBMCs, taken 45 days after the first yellow fever vaccination. These receptors all come from a young man who received the YFV17D yellow fever vaccine.

The CDR3 coding sequence is TGTGCCAGCAGCCAAAGACCCGGGCGGAATGAGCAGTTCTTC. Translation: CASSQRPGRNEQFF. V and J are TRBV3-1 and TRBJ2-1; D is uncertain. The CDR3 contains 14 residues. Germline V lookup: CDR1 LGHDT, CDR2 YNNKEL (reference sequence). V shed 2 bases and J shed 7 bases, with 12 bases lying between them.

The chain employs TRBV20-1 and TRBJ2-3, with 9 bases lining up with TRBD1. The ends lost 5 bases at V and 2 bases at J; junction bases unmatched: 11. There are 16 residues in the CDR3. Germline V gene data show CDR1 as DFQATT and CDR2 as SNEGSKA (reference sequence). The CDR3 DNA is TGCAGTGCTCCCGGGACAGGGACTATTATCACAGATACGCAGTATTTT. Amino acids: CSAPGTGTIITDTQYF.

This clonotype was seen repeatedly, ten times or more. The genes are TRBV20-1 and TRBJ1-1; 7 bases line up with TRBD1. There are 15 residues in the CDR3. V was pared by 1 base and J by 3 bases, with 8 bases of the junction left unmatched. Germline V gene lookup returns CDR1 DFQATT and CDR2 SNEGSKA (reference sequence). CDR3 in DNA: TGCAGTGCTAGAGTTGCAGGGGGTCAGGACACTGAAGCTTTCTTT. As protein: CSARVAGGQDTEAFF.

This rearrangement joins TRBV6-4 to TRBJ1-1, with 9 bases aligning to TRBD1. Germline-derived CDR1 and CDR2 are MRHNA and SNTAGT. V trimming: 4 bases; J trimming: 8 bases; junction bases outside the gene matches: 5. The CDR3 runs 13 residues. The CDR3 region has the DNA TGTGCCAGCAGTGCCCGGGGACAGGGAGAAGCTTTCTTT. It translates to CASSARGQGEAFF.

This clonotype appeared a few times. This chain uses TRBV20-1 with TRBJ2-5; 9 bases align to TRBD2. After removal of 5 bases from V and 1 base from J, the junction contained 5 bases not matched to a gene. The CDR3 contains 14 residues. Per the germline V gene, CDR1 is DFQATT and CDR2 is SNEGSKA (reference sequence). CDR3 protein: CSAPGLAGQETQYF. DNA for the CDR3: TGCAGTGCTCCGGGACTAGCAGGCCAAGAGACCCAGTACTTC.

This clonotype showed up many times. The V gene is TRBV5-5, the J gene TRBJ2-7; 9 bases agree with TRBD2. This CDR3 region has 16 residues. CDR1 SGHKS and CDR2 YYEKEE come from the germline V gene (reference sequence). After removal of 4 bases from V and 3 bases from J, the junction contained 11 bases not matched to a gene. CDR3 sequence (DNA): TGTGCCAGCAGCGTAGCGGGGGTGCGAGGGGTCTACGAGCAGTACTTC. Protein: CASSVAGVRGVYEQYF.

The chain joins TRBV7-8 to TRBJ2-7, with TRBD1 matching 7 bases. CDR3 length: 16 amino acids. V lost 5 bases and J lost 1; bases outside the gene matches: 11. In germline, CDR1 is SGHVS, CDR2 FQNEAQ. CDR3 bases: TGTGCCAGCAGCCACGACAGGGCAATGCGATCCTACGAGCAGTACTTC. Residues: CASSHDRAMRSYEQYF.

This clonotype was counted ten times or more. The genes are TRBV20-1 and TRBJ2-3; the D gene is possibly TRBD1 (6 bases). Looked up from germline, CDR1 is DFQATT and CDR2 is SNEGSKA (reference sequence). This CDR3 contains 13 residues. Deletions cut 6 bases from V and 2 bases from J, with 12 bases between. CDR3 DNA sequence: TGCAGTGCACGGGACACCTACACAGATACGCAGTATTTT. Encoded protein: CSARDTYTDTQYF.

This clonotype was detected a few times. J is TRBJ1-2 and V is TRBV12-3 or TRBV12-4; D not certain. The CDR3 runs 13 residues. Trimming pared 3 bases from V and 5 bases from J, leaving 10 bases between. CDR3 nucleotide sequence: TGTGCCAGCAGTTTTAAGTCGAATTATGGCTACACCTTC. It yields the protein CASSFKSNYGYTF.

This clonotype was seen a handful of times. V and J are TRBV6-5 and TRBJ1-5, with D perhaps TRBD1 (6 bases). Trimming cost V 7 bases and J 7 bases, with 11 bases left between them. Germline V lookup: CDR1 MNHEY, CDR2 SVGAGI. The CDR3 runs to 12 residues. The CDR3 here is CASTTGSQPQHF. CDR3 sequence (DNA): TGTGCCAGCACTACAGGGAGCCAGCCCCAGCATTTT.

This clonotype came up a few times. V gene TRBV4-2 combines with J gene TRBJ1-1; 12 nucleotides line up with TRBD1. The CDR3 spans 17 residues. Trimming cost V 1 base and J 4 bases; bases outside gene matches: 7. Germline-derived CDR1 and CDR2 are LGHNA and YNFKEQ. The CDR3 spells CASSQGRDRGPGTEAFF. CDR3 in DNA: TGTGCCAGCAGCCAAGGCCGGGACAGGGGGCCGGGCACTGAAGCTTTCTTT.

In this sample, this clonotype turned up a few times. The genes are TRBV18 and TRBJ2-3; 7 bases map to TRBD2. V shed 3 bases, J shed 2 bases, and the junction held 8 bases outside the gene matches. Germline V gene sequence: CDR1 KGHSH, CDR2 LQKENI. CDR3 length: 16 amino acids. DNA of the CDR3: TGTGCCAGCTCACCTCCTATGGGGGGGGTCACAGATACGCAGTATTTT. This gives the protein CASSPPMGGVTDTQYF.

In this sample, this clonotype turned up many times. The chain is built from TRBV6-5 and TRBJ1-2; no definite D call. Trimming stripped 2 bases from V and 6 bases from J, with 10 bases between. CDR3 size: 13 residues. Looked up from germline, CDR1 is MNHEY and CDR2 is SVGAGI. CDR3 sequence (DNA): TGTGCCAGCAGTTACAGTGCACGGGATGGCTACACCTTC. This encodes CASSYSARDGYTF.

This clonotype turned up a few times. The V and J genes are TRBV6-2 or TRBV6-3 and TRBJ2-1; D is possibly TRBD1 (6 bases). V lost 6 bases to trimming and J lost 2 bases, with 14 bases between them. CDR3 length equals 15 residues. CDR1 is MNHEY, CDR2 SVGEGT, per germline. The DNA of the CDR3 is TGTGCCAGCAGGGATAGACAGGCTACCTACAATGAGCAGTTCTTC. This codes for CASRDRQATYNEQFF.

V gene TRBV12-3 or TRBV12-4 combines with J gene TRBJ1-2; D is undetermined. Trimming left V 6 bases short and J 2 bases short, with 7 bases between. The CDR3 is 12 residues long. The CDR3 bases are TGTGCCAGCAGCGCGGTAAACTATGGCTACACCTTC. Protein: CASSAVNYGYTF.

This clonotype appeared a few times. The chain is built from TRBV10-3 and TRBJ2-5, with D unclear. The CDR3 has 14 amino acids. Germline V CDR1 and CDR2: ENHRY, SYGVKD. The ends were cut back, 0 bases at V and 5 bases at J, with 10 bases in the middle. The CDR3 coding sequence is TGTGCCATCAGTGAGTCTGGCGTGGTTGAGACCCAGTACTTC. Translated: CAISESGVVETQYF.